This entry concerns a single T cell receptor beta chain. There is no known antigen for this receptor. The input lacks base qualities; no much larger clone sits a single base away. The sample carries other DNA sequences with the same CDR3. These data belong to a study of blood T cell repertoires in COVID-19 (dated by TCRdb to the early 2020s). About the full investigation: Collaborator samples came from the United States, Italy and Spain and covered acute and convalescent phases of COVID-19. The dataset comprised deeply sampled blood TCRbeta repertoires from subjects exposed to, actively infected with, or recovered from COVID-19. The material from the prospective study consisted of cDNA or gDNA derived from T cells, B-cell-depleted T cells, or PBMCs. The sample metadata nearly always contained a de-identified subject ID, COVID-19 status, age in years and sex. Samples were obtained from the ongoing ImmuneRACE study (first 160 participants) and from 1,254 subjects provided by 6 global collaborators. Where HLA class I and class II types were available, the types were taken from metadata supplied by the sample provider, not from assay-based typing. The repertoires were released in a freely available public database meant as a resource for research on the immune response to SARS-CoV-2.

V is pared back by 1 base and J by 4 bases, with 11 bases lying between the germline termini. Spanning cysteine to phenylalanine, the CDR3 consists of 14 amino acids. Only the CDR3 DNA stays, 42 bases, in frame from base 1. From a lookup of the germline V gene (reference sequence), CDR1 and CDR2 are SGHNT and YYREEE. Overall results and qualifications from the work: Clinical and demographic metadata were provided uncurated, with the amount varying by source and participant.

The immunoSEQ Assay, a bias-controlled multiplex PCR, was used to amplify TCRbeta CDR3 regions from genomic DNA. Per the source publication's procedure: Within the assay, amplification of reference gene primers was used to estimate how many nucleated cells each sample contained. To quantify the absolute abundance of each unique TCRbeta CDR3 rearrangement, sequence reads were collapsed and filtered. Productive Simpson clonality was computed per sample as the square root of Simpson's diversity index over productive rearrangements. In TCRdb, the immuneACCESS table is reduced to in-frame sequences with V and J assigned. These tables do not hold every clone; where another copy was compared, an unresolved V gene accounts for under half, and the others remain unexplained. Clone size and V and J calls were adopted from that table, with D and trimming inferred from the DNA. The sample table contains about 170,000 clones; only one count was recorded for around 85% of them. 6.5% to 7.5% of the sample is taken by the ten largest.

One collaborating source in Seattle enrolled patients while the patients were actively infected and followed the patients over time throughout the course of disease. Collaborating institutions collected whole blood in K2EDTA tubes following their own protocols. Collaborator samples were shipped for TCRbeta analysis as frozen whole blood, isolated PBMCs, or DNA extracted from either sample type. The clonotype comes from a man aged 80 or over with COVID-19, enrolled during active disease. This sequence uses TRBV5-4 and TRBJ2-5; TRBD2 is a possible D gene, resting on 6 matching bases. The sample consisted of peripheral blood. The CDR3 has the sequence CASSLPGEGETQYF. The DNA sequence follows: TGTGCCAGCAGCTTGCCGGGGGAAGGAGAGACCCAGTACTTC.